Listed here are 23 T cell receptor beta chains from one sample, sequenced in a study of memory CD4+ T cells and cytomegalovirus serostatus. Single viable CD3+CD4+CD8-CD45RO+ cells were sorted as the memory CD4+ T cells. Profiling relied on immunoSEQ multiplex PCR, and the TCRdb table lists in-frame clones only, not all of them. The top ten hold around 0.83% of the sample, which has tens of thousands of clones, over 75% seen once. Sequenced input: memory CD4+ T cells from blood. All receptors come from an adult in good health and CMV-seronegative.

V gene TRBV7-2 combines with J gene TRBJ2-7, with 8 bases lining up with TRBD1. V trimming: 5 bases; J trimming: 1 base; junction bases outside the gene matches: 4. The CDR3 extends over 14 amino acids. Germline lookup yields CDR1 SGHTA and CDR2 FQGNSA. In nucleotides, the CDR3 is TGTGCCAGCAGCCCCGACAGGGGATCCTACGAGCAGTACTTC. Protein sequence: CASSPDRGSYEQYF. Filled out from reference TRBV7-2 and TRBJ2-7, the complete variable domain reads GAGVSQSPSNKVTEKGKDVELRCDPISGHTALYWYRQSLGQGLEFLIYFQGNSAPDKSGLPSDRFSAERTGGSVSTLTIQRTQQEDSAVYLCASSPDRGSYEQYFGPGTRLTVT.

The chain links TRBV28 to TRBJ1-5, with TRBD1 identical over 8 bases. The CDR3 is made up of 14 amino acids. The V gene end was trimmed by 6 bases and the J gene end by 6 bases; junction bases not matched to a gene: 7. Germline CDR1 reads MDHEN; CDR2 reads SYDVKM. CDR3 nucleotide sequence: TGTGCCAGCAGGGGGCAGGGGGCAGGTCAGCCCCAGCATTTT. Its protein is CASRGQGAGQPQHF.

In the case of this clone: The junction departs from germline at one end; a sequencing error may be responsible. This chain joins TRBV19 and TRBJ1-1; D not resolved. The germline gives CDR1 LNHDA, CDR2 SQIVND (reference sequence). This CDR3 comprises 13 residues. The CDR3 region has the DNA TGTGCCAGTAGTATAGATCTGGACCTGCCCGTCCTTTTT. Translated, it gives CASSIDLDLPVLF.

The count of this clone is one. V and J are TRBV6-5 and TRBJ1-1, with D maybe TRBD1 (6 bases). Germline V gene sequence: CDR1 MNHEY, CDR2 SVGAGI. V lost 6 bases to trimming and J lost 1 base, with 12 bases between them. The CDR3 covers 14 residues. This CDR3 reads CASRDDRRNTEAFF. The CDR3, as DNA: TGTGCCAGCAGGGACGACAGGAGGAACACTGAAGCTTTCTTT.

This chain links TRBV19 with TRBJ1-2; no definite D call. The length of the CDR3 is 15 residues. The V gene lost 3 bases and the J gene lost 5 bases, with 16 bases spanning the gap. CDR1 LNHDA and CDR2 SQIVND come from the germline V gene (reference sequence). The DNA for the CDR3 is TGTGCCAGTAGTATGGTCAGCGGTTCCGGGTATGGCTACACCTTC. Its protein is CASSMVSGSGYGYTF.

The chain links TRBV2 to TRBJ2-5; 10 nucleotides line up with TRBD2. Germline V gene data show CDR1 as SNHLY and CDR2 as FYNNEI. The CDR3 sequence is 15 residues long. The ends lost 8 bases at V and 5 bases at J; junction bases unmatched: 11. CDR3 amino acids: CASGIAGGRAETQYF. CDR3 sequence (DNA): TGTGCCAGCGGAATAGCGGGAGGCCGAGCTGAGACCCAGTACTTC.

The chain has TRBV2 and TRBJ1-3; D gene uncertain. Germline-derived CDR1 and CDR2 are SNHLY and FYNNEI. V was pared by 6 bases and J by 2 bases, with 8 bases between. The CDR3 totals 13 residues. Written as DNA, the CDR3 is TGTGCCAGCAGCCGGACGCCTGGAAACACCATATATTTT. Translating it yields CASSRTPGNTIYF.

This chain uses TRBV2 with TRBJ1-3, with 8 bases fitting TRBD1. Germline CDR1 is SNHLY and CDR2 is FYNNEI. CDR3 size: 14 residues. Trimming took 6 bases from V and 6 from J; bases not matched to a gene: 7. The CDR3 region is CASRPGQGQNTIYF. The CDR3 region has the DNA TGTGCCAGCAGACCAGGACAGGGTCAAAACACCATATATTTT.

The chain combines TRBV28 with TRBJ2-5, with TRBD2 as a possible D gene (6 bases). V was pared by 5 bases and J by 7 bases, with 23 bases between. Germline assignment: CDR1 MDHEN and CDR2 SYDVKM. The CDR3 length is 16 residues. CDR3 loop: CASSPRGAGKEGTQYF. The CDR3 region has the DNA TGTGCCAGCAGTCCTAGGGGTGCGGGAAAAGAAGGGACCCAGTACTTC.

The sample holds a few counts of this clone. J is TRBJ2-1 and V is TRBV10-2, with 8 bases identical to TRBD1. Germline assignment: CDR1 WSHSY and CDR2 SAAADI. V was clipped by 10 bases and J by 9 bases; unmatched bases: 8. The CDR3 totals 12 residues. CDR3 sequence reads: CATTPQGGEQFF. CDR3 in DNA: TGCGCCACCACGCCACAGGGGGGTGAGCAGTTCTTC.

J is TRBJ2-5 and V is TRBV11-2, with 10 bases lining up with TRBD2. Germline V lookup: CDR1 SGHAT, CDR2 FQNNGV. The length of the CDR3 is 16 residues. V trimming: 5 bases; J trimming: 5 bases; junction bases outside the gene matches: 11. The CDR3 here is CASSNPLAGEMETQYF. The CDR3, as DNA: TGTGCCAGCAGCAACCCCCTAGCGGGGGAGATGGAGACCCAGTACTTC.

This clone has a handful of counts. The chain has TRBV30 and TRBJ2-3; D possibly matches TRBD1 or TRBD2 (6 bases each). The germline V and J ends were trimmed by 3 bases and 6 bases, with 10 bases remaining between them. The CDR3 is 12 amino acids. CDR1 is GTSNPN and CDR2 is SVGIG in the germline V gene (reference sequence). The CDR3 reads CAWRGGADTQYF. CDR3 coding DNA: TGTGCCTGGAGGGGGGGCGCGGATACGCAGTATTTT. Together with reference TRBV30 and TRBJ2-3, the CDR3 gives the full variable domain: SQTIHQWPATLVQPVGSPLSLECTVEGTSNPNLYWYRQAAGRGLQLLFYSVGIGQISSEVPQNLSASRPQDRQFILSSKKLLLSDSGFYLCAWRGGADTQYFGPGTRLTVL.

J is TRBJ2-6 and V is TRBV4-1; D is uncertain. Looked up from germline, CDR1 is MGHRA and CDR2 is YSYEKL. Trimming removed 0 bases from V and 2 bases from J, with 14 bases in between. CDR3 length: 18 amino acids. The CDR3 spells CASSQESRQLTGANVLTF. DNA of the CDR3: TGCGCCAGCAGCCAAGAGAGCCGCCAGCTAACTGGGGCCAACGTCCTGACTTTC.

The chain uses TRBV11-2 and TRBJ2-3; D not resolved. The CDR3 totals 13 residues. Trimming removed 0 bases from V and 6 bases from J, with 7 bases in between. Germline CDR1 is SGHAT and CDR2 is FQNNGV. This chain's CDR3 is CASSLDIGDTQYF. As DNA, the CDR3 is TGTGCCAGCAGCTTAGATATTGGTGATACGCAGTATTTT.

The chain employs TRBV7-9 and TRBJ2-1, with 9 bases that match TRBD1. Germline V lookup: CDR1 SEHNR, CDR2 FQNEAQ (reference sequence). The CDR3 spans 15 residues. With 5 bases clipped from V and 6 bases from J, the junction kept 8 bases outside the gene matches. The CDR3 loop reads CASSAQGAGGNEQFF. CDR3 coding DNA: TGTGCCAGCAGCGCACAGGGGGCGGGCGGCAATGAGCAGTTCTTC.

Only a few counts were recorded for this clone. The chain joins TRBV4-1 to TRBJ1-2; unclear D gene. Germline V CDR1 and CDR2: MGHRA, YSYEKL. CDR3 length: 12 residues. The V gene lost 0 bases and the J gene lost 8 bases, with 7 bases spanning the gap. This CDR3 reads CASSQEGRGYTF. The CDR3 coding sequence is TGCGCCAGCAGCCAAGAGGGTAGGGGCTACACCTTC.

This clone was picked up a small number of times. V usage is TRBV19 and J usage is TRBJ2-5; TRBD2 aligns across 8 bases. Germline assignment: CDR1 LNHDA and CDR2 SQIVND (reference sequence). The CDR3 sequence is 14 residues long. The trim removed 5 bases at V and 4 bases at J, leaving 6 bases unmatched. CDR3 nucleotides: TGTGCCAGTAGTCTCGGGACTAGTCCAGAGACCCAGTACTTC. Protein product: CASSLGTSPETQYF.

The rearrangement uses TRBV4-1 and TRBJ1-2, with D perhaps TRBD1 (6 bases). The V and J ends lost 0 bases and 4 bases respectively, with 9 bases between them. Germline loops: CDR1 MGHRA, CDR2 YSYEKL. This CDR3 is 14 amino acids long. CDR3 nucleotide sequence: TGCGCCAGCAGCCAAGAACAGGGTGCCTATGGCTACACCTTC. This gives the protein CASSQEQGAYGYTF.

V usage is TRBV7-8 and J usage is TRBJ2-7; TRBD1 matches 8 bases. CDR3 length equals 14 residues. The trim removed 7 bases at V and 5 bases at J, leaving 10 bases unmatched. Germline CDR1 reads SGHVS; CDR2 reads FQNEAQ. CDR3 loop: CASMRTGLIHEQYF. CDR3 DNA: TGTGCCAGCATGCGGACAGGGTTAATCCACGAGCAGTACTTC.

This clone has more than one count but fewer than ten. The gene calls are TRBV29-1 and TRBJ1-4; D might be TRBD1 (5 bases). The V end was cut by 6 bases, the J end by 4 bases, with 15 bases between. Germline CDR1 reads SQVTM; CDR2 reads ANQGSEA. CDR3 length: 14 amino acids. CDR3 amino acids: CSVKGFGHNEKLFF. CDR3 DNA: TGCAGCGTCAAGGGGTTTGGGCATAATGAAAAACTGTTTTTT. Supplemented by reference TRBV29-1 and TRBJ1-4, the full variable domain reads SAVISQKPSRDICQRGTSLTIQCQVDSQVTMMFWYRQQPGQSLTLIATANQGSEATYESGFVIDKFPISRPNLTFSTLTVSNMSPEDSSIYLCSVKGFGHNEKLFFGSGTQLSVL.

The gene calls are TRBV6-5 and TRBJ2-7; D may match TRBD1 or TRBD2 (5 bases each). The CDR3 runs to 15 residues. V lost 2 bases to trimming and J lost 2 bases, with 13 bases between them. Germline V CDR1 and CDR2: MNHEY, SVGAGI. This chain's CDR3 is CASSYKAQGPYEQYF. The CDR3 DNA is TGTGCCAGCAGTTACAAGGCTCAGGGACCCTACGAGCAGTACTTC.

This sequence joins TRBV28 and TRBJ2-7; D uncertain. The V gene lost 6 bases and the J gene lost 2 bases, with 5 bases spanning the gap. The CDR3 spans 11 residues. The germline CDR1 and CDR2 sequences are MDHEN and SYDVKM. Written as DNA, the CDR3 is TGTGCCAGCAGAACAACCTACGAGCAGTACTTC. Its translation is CASRTTYEQYF.

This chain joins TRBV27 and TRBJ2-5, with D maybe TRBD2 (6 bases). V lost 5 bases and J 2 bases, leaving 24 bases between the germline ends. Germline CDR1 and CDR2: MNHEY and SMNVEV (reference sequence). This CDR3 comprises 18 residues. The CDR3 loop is CASSNTDTGTLAQETQYF. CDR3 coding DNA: TGTGCCAGCAGTAACACAGATACCGGGACTTTAGCTCAAGAGACCCAGTACTTC.